Listed below are T cell receptor beta chains from one sample, sequenced in a study of blood T cell repertoires in COVID-19. TCRdb's copy holds only in-frame clones and misses some; the assay was immunoSEQ multiplex PCR. In the table there are around 60,000 clones, around 90% of which are singletons. Sequencing used peripheral blood. These receptors were collected from a man aged 60 to 75 with active COVID-19. CDR3s include the opening cysteine and the closing phenylalanine or tryptophan. A D gene is named only where the DNA matches it firmly. Clone size is not always given. Where it is, it says once, few, many or a class for expanded clones.

d_call	j_call	v_call	clone_size	cdr3_length	cdr3_aa	cdr3_nt
-	TRBJ2-7	TRBV11-2	once	14	CASTTNTGPYEQYF	TGTGCCAGCACCACCAATACAGGGCCCTACGAGCAGTACTTC
TRBD2	TRBJ2-7	TRBV24-1	few	17	CATSEGRTSGNIYEQYF	TGTGCCACCAGTGAGGGACGGACTAGCGGGAACATCTACGAGCAGTACTTC
-	TRBJ2-7	TRBV19	-	16	CASSPLGGQGVGEQYF	TGTGCCAGTAGTCCCTTGGGAGGTCAGGGGGTAGGCGAGCAGTACTTC
TRBD2	TRBJ2-7	TRBV20-1	-	16	CSASLGDASGRPEQYF	TGCAGTGCTAGTTTGGGAGACGCTAGCGGGAGGCCCGAGCAGTACTTC
TRBD2	TRBJ2-3	TRBV6-2/TRBV6-3	-	18	CASSKHGGAGKGGDTQYF	TGTGCCAGCAGTAAACACGGAGGAGCGGGAAAGGGAGGAGATACGCAGTATTTT
-	TRBJ2-7	TRBV6-1	-	18	CASREPGGQKNFSYEQYF	TGTGCCAGCAGGGAACCCGGGGGACAGAAAAATTTCTCCTACGAGCAGTACTTC
-	TRBJ1-5	TRBV29-1	-	13	CSVAENSNQPQHF	TGCAGCGTTGCTGAGAATAGCAATCAGCCCCAGCATTTT
TRBD1	TRBJ1-1	TRBV7-9	-	16	CASSLMGGQLDTEAFF	TGTGCCAGCAGCTTAATGGGGGGACAGCTCGACACTGAAGCTTTCTTT
-	TRBJ2-5	TRBV6-5	-	14	CASSYSQEVATQYF	TGTGCCAGCAGTTACTCCCAGGAGGTCGCGACCCAGTACTTC
-	TRBJ2-1	TRBV5-4	-	12	CASSREYNEQFF	TGTGCCAGCAGCCGCGAATACAATGAGCAGTTCTTC
-	TRBJ1-6	TRBV19	-	12	CATAGQTSPLHF	TGTGCCACCGCCGGACAGACTTCACCCCTCCACTTT
-	TRBJ2-3	TRBV5-6	-	15	CASRLPGTPPDTQYF	TGTGCCAGCAGACTACCCGGGACTCCTCCCGATACGCAGTATTTT
-	TRBJ1-2	TRBV10-3	-	17	CAISESKESLKNTGYTF	TGTGCCATCAGTGAGTCAAAAGAAAGCCTGAAAAATACTGGCTACACCTTC
-	TRBJ2-7	TRBV28	-	13	CASSLGGPGEQYF	TGTGCCAGCAGTTTAGGGGGCCCGGGCGAGCAGTACTTC
-	TRBJ1-6	TRBV5-1	few	13	CASSLAEDSPLHF	TGCGCCAGCAGCTTGGCCGAGGATTCACCCCTCCACTTT
-	TRBJ2-5	TRBV15	-	12	CATSRDVGTQYF	TGTGCCACCAGCCGAGATGTCGGGACCCAGTACTTC
TRBD1	TRBJ2-5	TRBV4-1	-	13	CASSHTGEQTQYF	TGCGCCAGCAGCCATACAGGGGAACAGACCCAGTACTTC
TRBD2	TRBJ2-1	TRBV28	-	12	CASAGLANEQFF	TGTGCCAGCGCCGGACTAGCAAATGAGCAGTTCTTC
-	TRBJ2-5	TRBV5-5	-	14	CASSLDGFQETQYF	TGTGCCAGCAGCTTGGATGGCTTCCAAGAGACCCAGTACTTC
TRBD1	TRBJ1-1	TRBV19	-	16	CASSIRGTGLNTEAFF	TGTGCCAGTAGTATTCGAGGGACAGGACTGAACACTGAAGCTTTCTTT
TRBD2	TRBJ2-2	TRBV29-1	-	15	CSVGFGGRNTGELFF	TGCAGCGTTGGATTCGGCGGGAGGAACACCGGGGAGCTGTTTTTT
-	TRBJ1-1	TRBV5-1	once	15	CASSLNSGRNTEAFF	TGCGCCAGCAGCTTGAACTCGGGTAGGAACACTGAAGCTTTCTTT
-	TRBJ2-7	TRBV7-8	-	14	CASSQGLRAYEQYF	TGTGCCAGCAGCCAGGGACTGAGAGCCTACGAGCAGTACTTC
-	TRBJ2-1	TRBV28	once	13	CASSPYFSYEQFF	TGTGCCAGCAGTCCCTACTTTTCCTATGAGCAGTTCTTC
-	TRBJ2-3	TRBV5-6	-	17	CASSLVVARLSGDTQYF	TGTGCCAGCAGCTTGGTGGTAGCGAGACTATCCGGGGATACGCAGTATTTT
-	TRBJ1-1	TRBV20-1	-	11	CSASRGTEAFF	TGCAGTGCTAGTCGGGGCACTGAAGCTTTCTTT
-	TRBJ2-1	TRBV27	-	15	CASSLRTKRLDEQFF	TGTGCCAGCAGTTTACGGACAAAGAGATTGGATGAGCAGTTCTTC
-	TRBJ1-2	TRBV27	-	14	CASSFTGGNYGYTF	TGTGCCAGCAGTTTTACTGGCGGTAACTATGGCTACACCTTC
TRBD1	TRBJ2-5	TRBV7-3	-	16	CASSSYGGQGRETQYF	TGTGCCAGCAGCTCTTACGGGGGACAGGGGAGGGAGACCCAGTACTTC
TRBD2	TRBJ2-1	TRBV7-9	-	10	CASGRGEQFF	TGTGCCAGCGGGAGGGGTGAGCAGTTCTTC
TRBD1	TRBJ1-2	TRBV12-3/TRBV12-4	-	13	CASRIGGGYGYTF	TGTGCCAGCAGAATAGGGGGCGGGTATGGCTACACCTTC
TRBD1	TRBJ1-1	TRBV5-1	-	13	CASSKDRGLEAFF	TGCGCCAGCAGCAAGGACAGGGGGTTGGAAGCTTTCTTT
TRBD2	TRBJ2-7	TRBV5-1	-	16	CASSQYSSGTHYEQYF	TGCGCCAGCAGCCAATATTCTAGCGGGACCCACTACGAGCAGTACTTC
-	TRBJ2-7	TRBV10-1	-	15	CASSAGMEGSYEQYF	TGCGCCAGCAGTGCCGGCATGGAGGGTTCCTACGAGCAGTACTTC
-	TRBJ1-4	TRBV18	-	13	CASSLDKWEKLFF	TGTGCCAGCTCACTAGATAAATGGGAAAAACTGTTTTTT